This T cell receptor (beta chain) is from a study of cytomegalovirus exposure and HLA in healthy donors. The study, taken as a whole, reports: Immune exposure information comprised only CMV serostatus. Several of the most significant clusters were apparently associated with common viral pathogens in a later analysis.

The CDR3 is 12 residues long. The germline V gene has CDR1 SGHKS and CDR2 YYEKEE (reference sequence). The germline V and J ends were trimmed by 5 bases and 3 bases, with 7 bases remaining between them. As regards this clone: The antigen remains undetermined.

60 Vbeta and 13 Jbeta primers were used in PCR. Sequencing used immunoSEQ multiplex PCR; TCRdb keeps in-frame clones, though not all of them. The sample gives some 170,000 clones, 65% to 75% of which show up once; about 2.5% is in the top ten. The sample comprised PBMCs. The chain recombines TRBV5-5 with TRBJ2-3, with a weak D call TRBD2 (5 bases). This receptor was obtained from a human donor in good health. CDR3 sequence (DNA): TGTGCCAGCAGTCGGGGAACAGATACGCAGTATTTT. It encodes CASSRGTDTQYF.